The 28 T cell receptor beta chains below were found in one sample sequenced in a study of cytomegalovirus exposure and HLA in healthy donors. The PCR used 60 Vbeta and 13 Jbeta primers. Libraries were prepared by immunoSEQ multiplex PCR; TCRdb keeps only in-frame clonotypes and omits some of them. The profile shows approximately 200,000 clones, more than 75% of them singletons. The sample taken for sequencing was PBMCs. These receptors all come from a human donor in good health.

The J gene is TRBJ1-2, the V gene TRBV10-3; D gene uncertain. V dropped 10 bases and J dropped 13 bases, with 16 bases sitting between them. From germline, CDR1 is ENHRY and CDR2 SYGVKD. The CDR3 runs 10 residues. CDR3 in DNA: TGTGCCACCCGGGAGAGGGTAAGCACCTTC. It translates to CATRERVSTF.

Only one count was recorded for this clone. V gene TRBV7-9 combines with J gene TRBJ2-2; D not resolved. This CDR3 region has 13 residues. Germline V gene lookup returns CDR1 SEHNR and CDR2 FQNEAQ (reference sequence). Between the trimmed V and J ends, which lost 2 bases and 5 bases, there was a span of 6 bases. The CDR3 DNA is TGTGCCAGCAGCTTAATCGGTACCGGGGAGCTGTTTTTT. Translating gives CASSLIGTGELFF.

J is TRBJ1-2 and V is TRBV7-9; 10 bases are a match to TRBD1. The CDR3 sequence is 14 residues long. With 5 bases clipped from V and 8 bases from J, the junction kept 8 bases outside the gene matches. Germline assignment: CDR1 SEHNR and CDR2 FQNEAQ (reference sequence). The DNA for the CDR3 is TGTGCCAGCAGCCCCTACCGGGGACAGGGGGGCTACACCTTC. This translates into CASSPYRGQGGYTF. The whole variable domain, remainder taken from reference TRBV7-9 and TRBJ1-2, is DTGVSQNPRHKITKRGQNVTFRCDPISEHNRLYWYRQTLGQGPEFLTYFQNEAQLEKSRLLSDRFSAERPKGSFSTLEIQRTEQGDSAMYLCASSPYRGQGGYTFGSGTRLTVV.

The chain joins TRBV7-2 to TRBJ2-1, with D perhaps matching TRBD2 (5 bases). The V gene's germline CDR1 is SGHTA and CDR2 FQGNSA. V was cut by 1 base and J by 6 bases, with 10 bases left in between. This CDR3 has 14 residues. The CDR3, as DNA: TGTGCCAGCAGCTTAGAGATCGGGGTCAATGAGCAGTTCTTC. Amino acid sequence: CASSLEIGVNEQFF.

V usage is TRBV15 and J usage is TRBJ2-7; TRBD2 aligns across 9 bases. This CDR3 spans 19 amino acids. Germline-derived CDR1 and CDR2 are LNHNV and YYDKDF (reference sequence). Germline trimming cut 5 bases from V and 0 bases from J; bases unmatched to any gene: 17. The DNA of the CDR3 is TGTGCCACCAGCGATCCCGGCCGGCTAGCGGGATCGTTCTCCTACGAGCAGTACTTC. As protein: CATSDPGRLAGSFSYEQYF.

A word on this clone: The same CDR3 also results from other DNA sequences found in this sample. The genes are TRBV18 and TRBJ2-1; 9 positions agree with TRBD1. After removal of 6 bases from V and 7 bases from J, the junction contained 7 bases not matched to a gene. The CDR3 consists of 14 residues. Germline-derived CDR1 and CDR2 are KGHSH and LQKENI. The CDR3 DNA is TGTGCCAGCTCCCCAGGGACAGGGCGGAATGAGCAGTTCTTC. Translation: CASSPGTGRNEQFF.

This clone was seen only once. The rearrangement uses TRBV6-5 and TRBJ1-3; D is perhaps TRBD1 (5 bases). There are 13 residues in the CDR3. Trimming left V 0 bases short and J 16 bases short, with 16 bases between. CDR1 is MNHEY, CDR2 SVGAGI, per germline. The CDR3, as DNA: TGTGCCAGCAGTTACTCGAATGGCGGGACGATCTATTTT. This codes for CASSYSNGGTIYF.

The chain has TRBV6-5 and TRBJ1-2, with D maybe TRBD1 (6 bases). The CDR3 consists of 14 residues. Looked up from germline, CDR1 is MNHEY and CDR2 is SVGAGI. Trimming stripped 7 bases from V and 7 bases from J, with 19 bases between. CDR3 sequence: CASIPATTGGGYTF. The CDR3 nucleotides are TGTGCCAGCATTCCAGCGACGACAGGAGGTGGCTACACCTTC.

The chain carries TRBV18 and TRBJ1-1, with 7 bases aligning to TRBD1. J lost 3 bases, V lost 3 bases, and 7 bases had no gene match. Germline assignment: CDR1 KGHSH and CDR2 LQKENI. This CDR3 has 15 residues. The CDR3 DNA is TGTGCCAGCTCACCTTCGAGACAGGGACACACTGAAGCTTTCTTT. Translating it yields CASSPSRQGHTEAFF.

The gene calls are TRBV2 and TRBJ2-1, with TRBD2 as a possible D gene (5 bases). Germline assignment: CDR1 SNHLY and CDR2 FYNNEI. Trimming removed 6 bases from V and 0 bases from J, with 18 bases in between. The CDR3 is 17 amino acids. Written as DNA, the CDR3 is TGTGCCAGCAGGCCCTCTCGGGCGGGCCTCTCCTACAATGAGCAGTTCTTC. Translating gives CASRPSRAGLSYNEQFF.

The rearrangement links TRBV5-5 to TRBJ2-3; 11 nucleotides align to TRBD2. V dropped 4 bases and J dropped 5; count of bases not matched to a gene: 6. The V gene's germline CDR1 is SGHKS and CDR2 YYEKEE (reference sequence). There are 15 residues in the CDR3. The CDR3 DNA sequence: TGTGCCAGCAGCCTACTAGCGGGAGAAGTAGATACGCAGTATTTT. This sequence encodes CASSLLAGEVDTQYF.

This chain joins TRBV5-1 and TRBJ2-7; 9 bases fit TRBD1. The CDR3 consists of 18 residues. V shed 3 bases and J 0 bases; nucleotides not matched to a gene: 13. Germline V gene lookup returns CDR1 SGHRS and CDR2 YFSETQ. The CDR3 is CASSYLGTGILDSYEQYF. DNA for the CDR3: TGCGCCAGCAGCTACCTGGGGACAGGGATCTTGGACTCCTACGAGCAGTACTTC.

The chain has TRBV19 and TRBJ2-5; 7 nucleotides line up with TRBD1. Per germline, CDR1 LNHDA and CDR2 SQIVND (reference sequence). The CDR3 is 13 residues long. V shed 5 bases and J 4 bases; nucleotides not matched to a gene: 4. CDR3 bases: TGTGCCAGTAGTGTAAACAGGGGAGAGACCCAGTACTTC. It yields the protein CASSVNRGETQYF.

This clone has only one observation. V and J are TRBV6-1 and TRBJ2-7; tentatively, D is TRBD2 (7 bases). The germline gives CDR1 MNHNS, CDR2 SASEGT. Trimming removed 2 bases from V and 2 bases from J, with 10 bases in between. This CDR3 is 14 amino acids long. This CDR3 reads CASSELGGAYEQYF. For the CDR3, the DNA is TGTGCCAGCAGTGAATTAGGGGGGGCCTACGAGCAGTACTTC.

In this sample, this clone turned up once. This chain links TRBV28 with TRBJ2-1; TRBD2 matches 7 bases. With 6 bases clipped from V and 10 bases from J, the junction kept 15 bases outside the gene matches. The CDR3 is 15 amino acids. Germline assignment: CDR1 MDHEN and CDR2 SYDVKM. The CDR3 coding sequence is TGTGCCAGCAGCCACCTCATAACTAGCGAAATAGAGCAGTTCTTC. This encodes CASSHLITSEIEQFF.

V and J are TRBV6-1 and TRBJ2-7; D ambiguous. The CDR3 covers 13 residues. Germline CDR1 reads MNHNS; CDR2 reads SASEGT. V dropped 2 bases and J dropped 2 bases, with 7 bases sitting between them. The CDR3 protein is CASSERSPYEQYF. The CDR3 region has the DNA TGTGCCAGCAGTGAAAGGAGCCCCTACGAGCAGTACTTC.

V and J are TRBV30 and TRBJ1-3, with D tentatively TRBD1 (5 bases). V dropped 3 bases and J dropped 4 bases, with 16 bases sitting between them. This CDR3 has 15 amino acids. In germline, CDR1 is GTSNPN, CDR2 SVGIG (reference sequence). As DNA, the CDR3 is TGTGCCTGGAGGCCTTTAGGGGCGCGAGGAAACACCATATATTTT. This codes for CAWRPLGARGNTIYF.

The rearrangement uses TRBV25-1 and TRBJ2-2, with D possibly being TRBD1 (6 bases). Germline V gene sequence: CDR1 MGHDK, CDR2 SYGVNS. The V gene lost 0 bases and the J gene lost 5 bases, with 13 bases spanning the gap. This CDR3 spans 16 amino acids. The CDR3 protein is CASSEYPGHLTGELFF. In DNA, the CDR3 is TGTGCCAGCAGTGAATATCCGGGACACTTAACCGGGGAGCTGTTTTTT.

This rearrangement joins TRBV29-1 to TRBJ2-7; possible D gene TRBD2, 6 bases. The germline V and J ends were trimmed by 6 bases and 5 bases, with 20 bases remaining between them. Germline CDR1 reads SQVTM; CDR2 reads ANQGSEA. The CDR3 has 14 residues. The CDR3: CSVEGLTAQDEQYF. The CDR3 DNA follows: TGCAGCGTGGAGGGGTTAACCGCCCAGGACGAGCAGTACTTC.

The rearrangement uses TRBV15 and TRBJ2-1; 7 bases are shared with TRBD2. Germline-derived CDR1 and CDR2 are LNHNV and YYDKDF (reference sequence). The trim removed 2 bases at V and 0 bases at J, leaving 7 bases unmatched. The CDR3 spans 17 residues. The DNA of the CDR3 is TGTGCCACCAGCAGATCTCTAGCGGACCCCTCCTACAATGAGCAGTTCTTC. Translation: CATSRSLADPSYNEQFF.

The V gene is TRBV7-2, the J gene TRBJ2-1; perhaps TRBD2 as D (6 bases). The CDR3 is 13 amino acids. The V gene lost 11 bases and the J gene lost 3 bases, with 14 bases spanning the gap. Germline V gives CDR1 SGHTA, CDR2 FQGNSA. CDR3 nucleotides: TGTGCCTACGGGGCGGGAAGCTACAATGAGCAGTTCTTC. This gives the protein CAYGAGSYNEQFF.

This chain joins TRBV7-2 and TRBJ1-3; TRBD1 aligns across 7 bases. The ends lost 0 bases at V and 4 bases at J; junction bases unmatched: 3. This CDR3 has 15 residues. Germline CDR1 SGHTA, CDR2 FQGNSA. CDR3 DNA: TGTGCCAGCAGCTTAGCACAGGGGACGGGAAACACCATATATTTT. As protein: CASSLAQGTGNTIYF.

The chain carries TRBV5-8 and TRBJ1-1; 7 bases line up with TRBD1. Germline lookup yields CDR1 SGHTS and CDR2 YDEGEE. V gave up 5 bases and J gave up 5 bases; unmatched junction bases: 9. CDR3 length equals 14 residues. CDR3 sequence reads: CASRWDRLDTEAFF. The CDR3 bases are TGTGCCAGCAGATGGGACAGATTGGATACTGAAGCTTTCTTT.

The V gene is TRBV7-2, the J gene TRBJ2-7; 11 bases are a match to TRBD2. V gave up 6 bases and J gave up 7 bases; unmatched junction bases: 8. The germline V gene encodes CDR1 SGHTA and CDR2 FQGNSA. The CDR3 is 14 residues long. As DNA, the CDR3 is TGTGCCAGCAGGGGGACTAGCGGAGCTGGGGAGCAGTACTTC. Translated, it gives CASRGTSGAGEQYF.

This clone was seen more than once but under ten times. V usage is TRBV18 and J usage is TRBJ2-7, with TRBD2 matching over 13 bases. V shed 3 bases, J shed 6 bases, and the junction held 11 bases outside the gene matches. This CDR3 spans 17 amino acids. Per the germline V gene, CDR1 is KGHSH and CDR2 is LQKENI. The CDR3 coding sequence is TGTGCCAGCTCACCCCCCGGACTAGCGGGAGTTTCGGTCGAGCAGTACTTC. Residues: CASSPPGLAGVSVEQYF.

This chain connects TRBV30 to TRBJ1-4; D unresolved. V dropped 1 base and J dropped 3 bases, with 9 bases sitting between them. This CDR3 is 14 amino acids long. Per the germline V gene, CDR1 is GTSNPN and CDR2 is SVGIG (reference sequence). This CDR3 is CAWSGGWANEKLFF. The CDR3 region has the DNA TGTGCCTGGAGTGGAGGCTGGGCTAATGAAAAACTGTTTTTT.

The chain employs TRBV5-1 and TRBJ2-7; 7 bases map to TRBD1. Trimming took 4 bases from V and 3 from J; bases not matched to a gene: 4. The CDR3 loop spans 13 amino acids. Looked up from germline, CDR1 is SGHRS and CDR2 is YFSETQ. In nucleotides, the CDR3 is TGCGCCAGCAGCCAAGGACAGGTCTACGAGCAGTACTTC. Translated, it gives CASSQGQVYEQYF.

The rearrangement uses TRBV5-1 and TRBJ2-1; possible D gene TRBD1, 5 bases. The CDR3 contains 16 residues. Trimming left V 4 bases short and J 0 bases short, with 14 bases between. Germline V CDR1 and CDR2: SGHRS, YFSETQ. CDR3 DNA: TGCGCCAGCAGCCCCGACAGTATATTCTCCTACAATGAGCAGTTCTTC. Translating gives CASSPDSIFSYNEQFF.